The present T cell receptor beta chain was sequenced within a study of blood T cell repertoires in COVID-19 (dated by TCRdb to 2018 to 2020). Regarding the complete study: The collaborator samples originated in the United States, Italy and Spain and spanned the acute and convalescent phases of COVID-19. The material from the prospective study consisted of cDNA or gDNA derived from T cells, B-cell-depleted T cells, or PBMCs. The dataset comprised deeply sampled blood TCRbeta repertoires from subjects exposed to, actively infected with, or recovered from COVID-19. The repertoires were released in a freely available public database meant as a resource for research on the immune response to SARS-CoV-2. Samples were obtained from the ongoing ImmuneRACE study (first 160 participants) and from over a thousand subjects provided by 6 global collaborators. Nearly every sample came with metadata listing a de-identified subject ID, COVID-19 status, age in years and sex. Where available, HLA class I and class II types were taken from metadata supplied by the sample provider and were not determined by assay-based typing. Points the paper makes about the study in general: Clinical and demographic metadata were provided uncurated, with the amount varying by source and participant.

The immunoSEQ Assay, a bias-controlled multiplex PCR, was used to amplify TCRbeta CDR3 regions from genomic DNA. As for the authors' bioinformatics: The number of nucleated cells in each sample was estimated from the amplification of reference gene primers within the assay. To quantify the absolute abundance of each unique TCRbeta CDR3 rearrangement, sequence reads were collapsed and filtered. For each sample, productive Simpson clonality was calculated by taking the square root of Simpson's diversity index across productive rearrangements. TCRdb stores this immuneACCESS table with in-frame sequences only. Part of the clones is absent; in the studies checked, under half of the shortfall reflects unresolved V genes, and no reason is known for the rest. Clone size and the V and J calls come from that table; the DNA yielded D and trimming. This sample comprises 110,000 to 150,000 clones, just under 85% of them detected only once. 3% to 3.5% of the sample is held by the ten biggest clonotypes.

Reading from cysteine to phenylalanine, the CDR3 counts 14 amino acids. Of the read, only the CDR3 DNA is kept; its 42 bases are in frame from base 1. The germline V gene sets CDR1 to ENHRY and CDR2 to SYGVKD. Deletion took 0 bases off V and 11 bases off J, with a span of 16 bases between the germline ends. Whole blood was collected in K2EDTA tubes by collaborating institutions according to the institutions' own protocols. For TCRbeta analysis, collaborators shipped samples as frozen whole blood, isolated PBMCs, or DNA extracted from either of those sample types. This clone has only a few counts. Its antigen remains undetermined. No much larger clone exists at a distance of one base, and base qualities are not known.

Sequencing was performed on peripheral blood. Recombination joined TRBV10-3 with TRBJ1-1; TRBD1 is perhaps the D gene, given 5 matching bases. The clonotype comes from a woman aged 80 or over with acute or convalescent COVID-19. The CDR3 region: CAISESEPGRYAFF. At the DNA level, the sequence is TGTGCCATCAGTGAGTCGGAGCCAGGGCGCTACGCTTTCTTT.